Only a few counts were recorded for the clone carrying this T cell receptor (beta chain). Amplification yielded TCR beta CDR3 regions, with RNA transcripts as the source. The HTBI primer set drove a first-round RT-PCR of the TCR CDR3. Each CDR3 protein gets one entry after TCRdb re-called the multiplex PCR reads with MiXCR. The sample has about 570,000 distinct CDR3 sequences; less than 15% are singletons. This record belongs to a study of T cells in Graves' hyperthyroidism and ophthalmopathy. Patients were excluded for uncontrolled infection, other autoimmune disease, pregnancy or lactation. Germline V gene lookup returns CDR1 SGHRS and CDR2 YFSETQ. CDR3 size: 13 residues. Trimming left V 4 bases short and J 8 bases short, with 12 bases between.

The chain combines TRBV5-1 with TRBJ2-2; D call uncertain. This receptor was identified in a woman in her forties with Graves' hyperthyroidism. The sequencing sample was made of blood. The DNA of the CDR3 is TGCGCCAGCAGCCAGCGAGAATCGGGGGAGCTGTTTTTT. Protein sequence: CASSQRESGELFF.